Described below is a single T cell receptor (beta chain) sequence and its context. The antigen remains unidentified. The sample originates from a study of cytomegalovirus exposure and HLA in healthy donors. Study observations and caveats: Productive rates of about 87% or about 30% were seen for most TCR beta V segments in an earlier analysis.

V was cut by 4 bases and J by 3 bases, with 6 bases left in between. The CDR3 has 11 residues. Germline V CDR1 and CDR2: GTSNPN, SVGIG (reference sequence). PCR primers comprised 60 Vbeta and 13 Jbeta primers. Generated by immunoSEQ multiplex PCR, the TCRdb table keeps only in-frame clones and is missing some. The sample has roughly 250,000 clones, under 80% seen once. The source of this sequence is a female donor in good health and CMV-seronegative. This chain joins TRBV30 and TRBJ2-5; D unresolved. Material: PBMCs. The CDR3 nucleotides are TGTGCCTGGAATTTAGAAGAGACCCAGTACTTC. Translating gives CAWNLEETQYF. The full variable domain, rest sourced from reference TRBV30 and TRBJ2-5, is SQTIHQWPATLVQPVGSPLSLECTVEGTSNPNLYWYRQAAGRGLQLLFYSVGIGQISSEVPQNLSASRPQDRQFILSSKKLLLSDSGFYLCAWNLEETQYFGPGTRLLVL.